The 31 T cell receptor beta chains given below trace back to one sample, sequenced in a study of molecular identifiers for immune sequencing clone quantification. Via MiXCR, TCRdb re-called the PCR reads, giving one row per CDR3 protein. Here the sample spans about 510,000 distinct CDR3 sequences, about 25% being singletons. Sequenced input: naive CD8+ T cells from blood, with Jurkat cell RNA spiked in. Subset: FACS-sorted CD8+CD4-CCR7+CD45RA+ naive T cells. Source of these receptors: a human donor in good health. Some libraries in this study had Jurkat cell RNA spiked in.

As DNA, the CDR3 is TGCGCCAGCAGCCAAGAGAGCCCGGCACGGTCCGAGCAGTACTTC. This gives the protein CASSQESPARSEQYF. The chain employs TRBV4-1 and TRBJ2-7; unclear D gene. Trimming stripped 0 bases from V and 6 bases from J, with 15 bases between. Germline CDR1 reads MGHRA; CDR2 reads YSYEKL. The CDR3 length is 15 residues.

The chain carries TRBV4-1 and TRBJ2-1; D is possibly TRBD1 (6 bases). Per germline, CDR1 MGHRA and CDR2 YSYEKL. V lost 3 bases and J 3 bases, leaving 9 bases between the germline ends. The CDR3 extends over 14 amino acids. The CDR3 reads CASSHEGHYNEQFF. CDR3 bases: TGCGCCAGCAGCCACGAGGGACACTACAATGAGCAGTTCTTC.

This clonotype occurred many times. The chain combines TRBV7-9 with TRBJ2-5; 7 bases fit TRBD1. Germline V gives CDR1 SEHNR, CDR2 FQNEAQ (reference sequence). The junction had 6 bases not matched to a gene; V was cut back by 4 bases and J by 10 bases. The CDR3 has 12 amino acids. CDR3: CASSSRGYNQYF. DNA for the CDR3: TGTGCCAGCAGCTCCAGGGGGTATAACCAGTACTTC. The full variable domain, rest sourced from reference TRBV7-9 and TRBJ2-5, is DTGVSQNPRHKITKRGQNVTFRCDPISEHNRLYWYRQTLGQGPEFLTYFQNEAQLEKSRLLSDRFSAERPKGSFSTLEIQRTEQGDSAMYLCASSSRGYNQYFGPGTRLLVL.

This clonotype showed up many times. V is TRBV12-3 or TRBV12-4 and J is TRBJ2-3, with unresolved D. This CDR3 region has 15 residues. The V and J ends lost 2 bases and 6 bases respectively, with 15 bases between them. CDR3 DNA sequence: TGTGCCAGCAGTTTATCACTAACACGTTCTGATACGCAGTATTTT. It specifies CASSLSLTRSDTQYF.

This clonotype was counted between two and nine times. This sequence joins TRBV6-2 or TRBV6-3 and TRBJ2-2; D not resolved. Per germline, CDR1 MNHEY and CDR2 SVGEGT. V gave up 0 bases and J gave up 5 bases, with 7 bases separating them. The CDR3 contains 14 residues. The CDR3 here is CASSYSPGTGELFF. The CDR3 nucleotides are TGTGCCAGCAGTTACTCCCCTGGTACCGGGGAGCTGTTTTTT.

In this sample, this clonotype turned up a few times. This chain links TRBV5-1 with TRBJ2-3; the D gene is possibly TRBD2 (6 bases). CDR3 length equals 15 residues. Germline-derived CDR1 and CDR2 are SGHRS and YFSETQ. V shed 3 bases and J shed 0 bases, with 11 bases lying between them. The CDR3 is CASSWGVGSTDTQYF. The CDR3 nucleotides are TGCGCCAGCAGCTGGGGGGTCGGGAGCACAGATACGCAGTATTTT.

This clonotype was recorded at least ten times. The J gene is TRBJ1-1, the V gene TRBV4-1; D possibly corresponds to TRBD1 (5 bases). This CDR3 is 16 amino acids long. The V gene's germline CDR1 is MGHRA and CDR2 YSYEKL. The ends were cut back, 5 bases at V and 3 bases at J, with 19 bases in the middle. This CDR3 reads CASSTPRGRGDTEAFF. In DNA, the CDR3 is TGCGCCAGCAGCACCCCGCGGGGCCGGGGGGACACTGAAGCTTTCTTT.

Turning to this clonotype: A much larger clone is a single base away; this may be a read error. The chain couples TRBV27 to TRBJ2-3; no clear D. Trimming took 4 bases from V and 4 from J, leaving 12 bases between them. CDR3 size: 14 residues. Germline CDR1 reads MNHEY; CDR2 reads SMNVEV (reference sequence). The chain's CDR3 is CASSSWSLADTQYF. CDR3 DNA sequence: TGTGCCAGCAGTTCCTGGTCTCTCGCAGATACGCAGTATTTT.

Ten or more counts support this clonotype. The rearrangement links TRBV6-6 to TRBJ2-1, with D uncertain. V lost 2 bases and J 8 bases, leaving 16 bases between the germline ends. The CDR3 is 15 amino acids. Germline V gives CDR1 MNHNY, CDR2 SVGAGI (reference sequence). Written as DNA, the CDR3 is TGTGCCAGCAGTTACCGTAAAGCTTATAGCTATGAGCAGTTCTTC. It yields the protein CASSYRKAYSYEQFF.

The chain is built from TRBV24-1 and TRBJ2-5; TRBD2 matches at 8 bases. The CDR3 contains 17 residues. CDR1 is KGHDR, CDR2 SFDVKD, per germline. V was clipped by 5 bases and J by 5 bases; unmatched bases: 15. The DNA for the CDR3 is TGTGCCACCAGTGGGGTGAGAGCGGGAGAAGGGGGGGAGACCCAGTACTTC. It yields the protein CATSGVRAGEGGETQYF.

This chain joins TRBV6-2 or TRBV6-3 and TRBJ2-7; 7 bases line up with TRBD1. CDR1 is MNHEY, CDR2 SVGEGT, per germline. This CDR3 spans 16 amino acids. The V and J ends lost 2 bases and 1 base, in that order; junction bases with no gene match: 8. In nucleotides, the CDR3 is TGTGCCAGCAGTTACCCCCGAGACAGGGCATCCTACGAGCAGTACTTC. Amino acids: CASSYPRDRASYEQYF.

This clonotype has more than one count but fewer than ten. The chain combines TRBV7-9 with TRBJ2-7; TRBD2 agrees at 10 bases. The germline CDR1 and CDR2 sequences are SEHNR and FQNEAQ (reference sequence). The CDR3 length is 13 residues. The V and J ends lost 3 bases and 7 bases, in that order; junction bases with no gene match: 3. The CDR3 region is CASSLASGREQYF. CDR3 nucleotide sequence: TGTGCCAGCAGCTTGGCTAGCGGGAGAGAGCAGTACTTC.

About this clonotype: A read error may explain this, as a much larger clone is one base away. This chain uses TRBV9 with TRBJ2-5, with 10 bases that match TRBD2. Germline V gene sequence: CDR1 SGDLS, CDR2 YYNGEE. Trimming cost V 0 bases and J 7 bases; bases outside gene matches: 3. The CDR3 contains 14 residues. Here the CDR3 reads CASSVGVAGGTQYF. CDR3 DNA sequence: TGTGCCAGCAGCGTAGGGGTAGCGGGGGGGACCCAGTACTTC. The variable domain in full, completed from reference TRBV9 and TRBJ2-5, reads DSGVTQTPKHLITATGQRVTLRCSPRSGDLSVYWYQQSLDQGLQFLIQYYNGEERAKGNILERFSAQQFPDLHSELNLSSLELGDSALYFCASSVGVAGGTQYFGPGTRLLVL.

For this clonotype: A much larger clone lies a single base off, so this may be a read error. J is TRBJ2-1 and V is TRBV5-3, with 7 positions matching TRBD1. TRBV5-3 is an open reading frame, and its role is uncertain. The CDR3 is 15 residues long. The CDR3 here is CASSSWGRGINEQFF. DNA for the CDR3: TGTGCCAGCAGCTCGTGGGGCAGGGGGATAAATGAGCAGTTCTTC.

The table lists this clonotype with many counts. The chain combines TRBV4-3 with TRBJ1-5; D call uncertain. Deletions cut 0 bases from V and 3 bases from J, with 9 bases between. CDR1 and CDR2 (germline): LGHNA, YSLEER. This CDR3 is built from 15 residues. The CDR3 loop is CASSQENAFNQPQHF. The DNA of the CDR3 is TGCGCCAGCAGCCAAGAGAATGCTTTCAATCAGCCCCAGCATTTT.

The chain has TRBV3-1 and TRBJ1-2; D is unresolved. Trimming left V 0 bases short and J 1 base short, with 12 bases between. The CDR3 sequence is 16 residues long. Germline V gene lookup returns CDR1 LGHDT and CDR2 YNNKEL (reference sequence). This chain's CDR3 is CASSQEGKVRNYGYTF. The CDR3 DNA is TGTGCCAGCAGCCAAGAGGGGAAGGTGCGTAACTATGGCTACACCTTC.

This clonotype was counted a few times. The chain has TRBV13 and TRBJ1-1, with TRBD1 matching 10 bases. Germline loops: CDR1 PRHDT, CDR2 FYEKMQ (reference sequence). The CDR3 consists of 16 residues. J lost 4 bases, V lost 4 bases, and 9 bases had no gene match. The CDR3 DNA reads TGTGCCAGCAGCTCCCCCCGGGACAGGGGATCCACTGAAGCTTTCTTT. Its protein is CASSSPRDRGSTEAFF. The whole variable domain, filled in from reference TRBV13 and TRBJ1-1, reads AAGVIQSPRHLIKEKRETATLKCYPIPRHDTVYWYQQGPGQDPQFLISFYEKMQSDKGSIPDRFSAQQFSDYHSELNMSSLELGDSALYFCASSSPRDRGSTEAFFGQGTRLTVV.

The CDR3 nucleotides are TGTGCCAGCAGTGAAGGGATGAGCACAGATACGCAGTATTTT. Amino acids: CASSEGMSTDTQYF. The genes are TRBV2 and TRBJ2-3; D is uncertain. The V gene lost 1 base and the J gene lost 0 bases, with 5 bases spanning the gap. The CDR3 extends over 14 amino acids. CDR1 is SNHLY and CDR2 is FYNNEI in the germline V gene. Variable domain in full (rest from reference TRBV2 and TRBJ2-3): EPEVTQTPSHQVTQMGQEVILRCVPISNHLYFYWYRQILGQKVEFLVSFYNNEISEKSEIFDDQFSVERPDGSNFTLKIRSTKLEDSAMYFCASSEGMSTDTQYFGPGTRLTVL.

The J gene is TRBJ2-7, the V gene TRBV20-1; 8 positions match TRBD1. With 5 bases clipped from V and 3 bases from J, the junction kept 6 bases outside the gene matches. The CDR3 covers 13 residues. Germline-derived CDR1 and CDR2 are DFQATT and SNEGSKA (reference sequence). The CDR3 is CSARQGRDYEQYF. The CDR3 DNA follows: TGCAGTGCTCGACAGGGGAGAGACTACGAGCAGTACTTC.

This clonotype was recorded a few times. This chain uses TRBV27 with TRBJ2-1, with D perhaps matching TRBD2 (5 bases). The germline V and J ends were trimmed by 4 bases and 4 bases, with 11 bases remaining between them. The CDR3 length is 14 residues. Germline lookup yields CDR1 MNHEY and CDR2 SMNVEV (reference sequence). The CDR3 loop reads CASSYGNTYNEQFF. CDR3 DNA sequence: TGTGCCAGCAGTTACGGGAATACTTACAATGAGCAGTTCTTC.

This chain joins TRBV27 and TRBJ2-7; TRBD1 agrees at 8 bases. This CDR3 is built from 15 residues. Trimming cost V 5 bases and J 2 bases; bases outside gene matches: 8. Per the germline V gene, CDR1 is MNHEY and CDR2 is SMNVEV (reference sequence). Here the CDR3 DNA reads TGTGCCAGCAGTGGATCAACGACAGGGGCCTACGAGCAGTACTTC. Residues: CASSGSTTGAYEQYF.

The CDR3 spells CASSQALGPHGITNEQYF. CDR3 DNA: TGCGCCAGCAGCCAAGCTCTAGGCCCGCATGGGATAACGAACGAGCAGTACTTC. The chain links TRBV4-1 to TRBJ2-7; no clear D. The CDR3 spans 18 residues. Trimming removed 1 base from V and 5 bases from J, with 24 bases in between. CDR1 is MGHRA and CDR2 is YSYEKL in the germline V gene.

This clonotype appeared a few times. CDR3 DNA sequence: TGTGCCAGCAGCCAAGTGGGACAGGCGAGCACAGATACGCAGTATTTT. Translating it yields CASSQVGQASTDTQYF. V usage is TRBV3-1 and J usage is TRBJ2-3, with TRBD1 matching over 8 bases. The CDR3 runs 16 residues. V lost 1 base, J lost 0 bases, and 3 bases stayed unmatched. Germline V gives CDR1 LGHDT, CDR2 YNNKEL (reference sequence).

In this sample, this clonotype turned up a few times. This chain links TRBV6-5 with TRBJ2-6; no definite D call. V shed 4 bases and J shed 0 bases, with 10 bases lying between them. This CDR3 comprises 16 residues. Germline CDR1 reads MNHEY; CDR2 reads SVGAGI. The CDR3 is CASSWFQSSGANVLTF. CDR3 bases: TGTGCCAGCAGTTGGTTTCAGAGCTCTGGGGCCAACGTCCTGACTTTC.

V usage is TRBV4-3 and J usage is TRBJ1-1; D remains unclear. Trimming took off 0 bases at V and 5 bases at J, with 10 bases between the two ends. The CDR3 runs to 14 residues. Germline V gene sequence: CDR1 LGHNA, CDR2 YSLEER. The CDR3 bases are TGCGCCAGCAGCCAAGAAGAGAGCCGAACTGAAGCTTTCTTT. It is translated as CASSQEESRTEAFF.

Remarks on this clonotype: One junction end does not reproduce the germline sequence, and a read error may be involved. The gene calls are TRBV7-6 and TRBJ2-4; D not resolved. The CDR3 runs to 18 residues. Per the germline V gene, CDR1 is SGHVS and CDR2 is FNYEAQ. CDR3 sequence reads: CASSLAPVGEEAKNTQYF. As DNA, the CDR3 is TGTGCCAGCAGCTTAGCGCCGGTTGGGGAAGAGGCCAAAAACACTCAGTACTTC.

The chain uses TRBV5-1 and TRBJ2-7; D not certain. Germline V gives CDR1 SGHRS, CDR2 YFSETQ. This CDR3 spans 13 amino acids. V was clipped by 5 bases and J by 3 bases, with 12 bases between them. This CDR3 reads CASRLTANYEQYF. In nucleotides, the CDR3 is TGCGCCAGCAGGCTAACAGCAAACTACGAGCAGTACTTC.

This clonotype was observed many times. The V gene is TRBV4-3, the J gene TRBJ2-5; 11 nucleotides agree with TRBD2. The CDR3 is 16 residues long. Germline V gene data show CDR1 as LGHNA and CDR2 as YSLEER. V lost 1 base, J lost 5 bases, and 6 bases stayed unmatched. The CDR3 DNA reads TGCGCCAGCAGCCAAGCACTAGCGGGGGTGTCTGAGACCCAGTACTTC. The encoded protein is CASSQALAGVSETQYF.

Comment on this clonotype: With a far larger clone one base away, a read error is the likely cause. J is TRBJ2-3 and V is TRBV27, with unresolved D. This CDR3 has 12 amino acids. CDR1 and CDR2 (germline): MNHEY, SMNVEV (reference sequence). CDR3 sequence (DNA): TGTGCCGGCAGTTTATTGGGAGATACGCAGTATTTT. Encoded protein: CAGSLLGDTQYF.

This clonotype was detected many times. The chain has TRBV4-1 and TRBJ1-4; no definite D call. The CDR3 totals 14 residues. V was shortened by 0 bases and J by 11 bases, with 13 bases between the two germline ends. Germline assignment: CDR1 MGHRA and CDR2 YSYEKL. The CDR3 region has the DNA TGCGCCAGCAGCCAAGATATCGGGGAGTGGAAACTGTTTTTT. Translated, it gives CASSQDIGEWKLFF.

In its sample, this clonotype was seen many times. The V and J genes are TRBV4-2 and TRBJ2-5; D uncertain. V was shortened by 1 base and J by 2 bases, with 8 bases between the two germline ends. The germline CDR1 and CDR2 sequences are LGHNA and YNFKEQ. CDR3 size: 14 residues. CDR3 coding DNA: TGTGCCAGCAGCCAAGGTGTTCCACAAGAGACCCAGTACTTC. This codes for CASSQGVPQETQYF.